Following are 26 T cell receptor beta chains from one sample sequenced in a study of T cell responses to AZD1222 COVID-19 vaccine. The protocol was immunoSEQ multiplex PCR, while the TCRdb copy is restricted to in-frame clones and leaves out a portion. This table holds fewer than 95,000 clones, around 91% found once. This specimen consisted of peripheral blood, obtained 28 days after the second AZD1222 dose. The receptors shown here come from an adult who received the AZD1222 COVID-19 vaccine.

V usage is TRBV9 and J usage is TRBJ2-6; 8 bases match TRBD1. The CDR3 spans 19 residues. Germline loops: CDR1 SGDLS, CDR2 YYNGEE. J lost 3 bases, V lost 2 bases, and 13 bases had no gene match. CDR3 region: CASSVENRGSIGGANVLTF. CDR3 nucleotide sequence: TGTGCCAGCAGCGTTGAAAACAGGGGGTCTATCGGTGGGGCCAACGTCCTGACTTTC.

The CDR3 loop is CASFHTGELFF. CDR3 coding DNA: TGTGCCAGTTTTCACACCGGGGAGCTGTTTTTT. The rearrangement links TRBV7-9 to TRBJ2-2; D remains ambiguous. The V gene's germline CDR1 is SEHNR and CDR2 FQNEAQ (reference sequence). The CDR3 loop spans 11 amino acids. Deletions cut 9 bases from V and 3 bases from J, with 5 bases between. The whole variable domain, remainder taken from reference TRBV7-9 and TRBJ2-2, is DTGVSQNPRHKITKRGQNVTFRCDPISEHNRLYWYRQTLGQGPEFLTYFQNEAQLEKSRLLSDRFSAERPKGSFSTLEIQRTEQGDSAMYLCASFHTGELFFGEGSRLTVL.

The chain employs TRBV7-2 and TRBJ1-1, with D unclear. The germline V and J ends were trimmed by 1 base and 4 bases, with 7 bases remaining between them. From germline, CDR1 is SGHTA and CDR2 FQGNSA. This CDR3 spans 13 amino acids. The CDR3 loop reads CASSLVSGTEAFF. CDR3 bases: TGTGCCAGCAGCTTAGTTTCGGGCACTGAAGCTTTCTTT.

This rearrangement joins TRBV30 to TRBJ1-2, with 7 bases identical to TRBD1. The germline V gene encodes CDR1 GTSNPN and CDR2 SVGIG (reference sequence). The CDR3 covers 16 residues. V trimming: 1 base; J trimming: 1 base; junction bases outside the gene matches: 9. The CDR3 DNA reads TGTGCCTGGAGTGGGACAGGTCGCGAAATTAACTATGGCTACACCTTC. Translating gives CAWSGTGREINYGYTF.

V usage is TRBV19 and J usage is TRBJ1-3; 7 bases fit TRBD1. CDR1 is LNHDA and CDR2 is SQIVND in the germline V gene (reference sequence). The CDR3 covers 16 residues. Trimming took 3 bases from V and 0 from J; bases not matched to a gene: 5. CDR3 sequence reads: CASSIGTVNSGNTIYF. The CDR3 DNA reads TGTGCCAGTAGTATCGGGACAGTGAACTCTGGAAACACCATATATTTT.

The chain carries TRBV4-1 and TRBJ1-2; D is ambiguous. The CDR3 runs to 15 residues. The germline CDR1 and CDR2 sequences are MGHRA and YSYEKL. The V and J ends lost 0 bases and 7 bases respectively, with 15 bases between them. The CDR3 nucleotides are TGCGCCAGCAGCCAAGATGTCCCGGGCTCCGGTGGCTACACCTTC. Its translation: CASSQDVPGSGGYTF.

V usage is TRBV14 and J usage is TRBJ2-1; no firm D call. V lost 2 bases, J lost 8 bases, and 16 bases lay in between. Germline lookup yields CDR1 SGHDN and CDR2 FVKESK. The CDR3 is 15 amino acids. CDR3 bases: TGTGCCAGCAGCCAAAACCTTGCCTTTCGGGATGAGCAGTTCTTC. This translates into CASSQNLAFRDEQFF.

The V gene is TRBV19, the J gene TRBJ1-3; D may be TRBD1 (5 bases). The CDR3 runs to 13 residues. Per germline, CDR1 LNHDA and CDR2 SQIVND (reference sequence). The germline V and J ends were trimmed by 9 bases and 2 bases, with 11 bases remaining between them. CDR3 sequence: CASQGLPGNTIYF. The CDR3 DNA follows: TGTGCCAGCCAGGGACTCCCTGGAAACACCATATATTTT. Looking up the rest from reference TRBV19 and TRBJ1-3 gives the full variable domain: DGGITQSPKYLFRKEGQNVTLSCEQNLNHDAMYWYRQDPGQGLRLIYYSQIVNDFQKGDIAEGYSVSREKKESFPLTVTSAQKNPTAFYLCASQGLPGNTIYFGEGSWLTVV.

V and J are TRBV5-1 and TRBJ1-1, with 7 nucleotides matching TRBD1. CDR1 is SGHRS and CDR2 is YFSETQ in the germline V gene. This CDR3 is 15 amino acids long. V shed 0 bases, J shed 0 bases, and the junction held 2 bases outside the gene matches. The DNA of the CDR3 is TGCGCCAGCAGCTTGGAAACAGGGGTGAACACTGAAGCTTTCTTT. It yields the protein CASSLETGVNTEAFF. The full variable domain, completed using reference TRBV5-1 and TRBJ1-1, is KAGVTQTPRYLIKTRGQQVTLSCSPISGHRSVSWYQQTPGQGLQFLFEYFSETQRNKGNFPGRFSGRQFSNSRSEMNVSTLELGDSALYLCASSLETGVNTEAFFGQGTRLTVV.

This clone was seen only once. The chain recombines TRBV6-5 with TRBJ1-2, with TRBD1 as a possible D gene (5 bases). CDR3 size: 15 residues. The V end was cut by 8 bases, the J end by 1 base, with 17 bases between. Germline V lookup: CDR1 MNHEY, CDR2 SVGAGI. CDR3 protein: CASSLRQQLNYGYTF. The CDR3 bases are TGTGCCAGCTCCCTCCGACAGCAACTTAACTATGGCTACACCTTC.

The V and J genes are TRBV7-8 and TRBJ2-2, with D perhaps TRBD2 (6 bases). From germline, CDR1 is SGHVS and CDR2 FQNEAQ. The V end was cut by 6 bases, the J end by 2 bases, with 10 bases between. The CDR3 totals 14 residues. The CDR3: CASSWGVNTGELFF. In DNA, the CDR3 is TGTGCCAGCAGTTGGGGGGTAAACACCGGGGAGCTGTTTTTT.

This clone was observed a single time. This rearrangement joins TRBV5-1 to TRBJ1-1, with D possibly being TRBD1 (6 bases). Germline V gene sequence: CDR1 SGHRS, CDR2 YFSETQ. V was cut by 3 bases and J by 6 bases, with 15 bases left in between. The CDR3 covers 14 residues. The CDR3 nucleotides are TGCGCCAGCAGCTACGAGACAGGACCGCCTGAAGCTTTCTTT. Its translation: CASSYETGPPEAFF.

In nucleotides, the CDR3 is TGTGCCAGCAGCCTAGCGGGGGGTCTTGAGCAGTTCTTC. This sequence encodes CASSLAGGLEQFF. The V gene is TRBV5-8, the J gene TRBJ2-1, with 11 bases aligning to TRBD2. The junction had 3 bases not matched to a gene; V was cut back by 4 bases and J by 9 bases. The CDR3 is made up of 13 amino acids. Per the germline V gene, CDR1 is SGHTS and CDR2 is YDEGEE.

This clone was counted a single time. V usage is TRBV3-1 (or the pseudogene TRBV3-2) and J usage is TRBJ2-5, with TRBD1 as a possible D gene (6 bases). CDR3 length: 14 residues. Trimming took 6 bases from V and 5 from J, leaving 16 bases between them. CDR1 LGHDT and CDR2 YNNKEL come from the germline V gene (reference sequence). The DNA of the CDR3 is TGTGCCAGCAGACCGCTTGGGGGCCCCGAGACCCAGTACTTC. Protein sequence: CASRPLGGPETQYF.

DNA of the CDR3: TGTGCCAGCAGCTTGCTTATTTTGGACGGGTCGAGCAAACTGTTTTTT. Translation gives CASSLLILDGSSKLFF. The chain links TRBV5-8 to TRBJ1-4; D remains unclear. CDR1 is SGHTS and CDR2 is YDEGEE in the germline V gene. Trimming pared 1 base from V and 11 bases from J, leaving 21 bases between. The CDR3 has 16 amino acids.

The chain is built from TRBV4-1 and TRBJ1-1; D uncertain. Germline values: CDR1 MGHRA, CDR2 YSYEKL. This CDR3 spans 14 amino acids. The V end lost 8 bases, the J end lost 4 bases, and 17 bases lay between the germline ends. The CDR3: CASQSGVGGTEAFF. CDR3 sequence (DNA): TGCGCCAGCCAGTCAGGAGTAGGCGGCACTGAAGCTTTCTTT.

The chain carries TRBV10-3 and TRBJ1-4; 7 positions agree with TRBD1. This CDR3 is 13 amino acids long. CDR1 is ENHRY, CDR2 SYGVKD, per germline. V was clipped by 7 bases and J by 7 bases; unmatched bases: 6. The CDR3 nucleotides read TGTGCCATCAATCAGGGGGGCGGTGAAAAACTGTTTTTT. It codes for CAINQGGGEKLFF.

DNA for the CDR3: TGTGCCAGTAGTTCCCGGGGGAGTTCCTATGGCTACACCTTC. This translates into CASSSRGSSYGYTF. The chain joins TRBV19 to TRBJ1-2; perhaps TRBD1 as D (5 bases). The germline V gene encodes CDR1 LNHDA and CDR2 SQIVND (reference sequence). The CDR3 extends over 14 amino acids. Deletions cut 5 bases from V and 4 bases from J, with 14 bases between.

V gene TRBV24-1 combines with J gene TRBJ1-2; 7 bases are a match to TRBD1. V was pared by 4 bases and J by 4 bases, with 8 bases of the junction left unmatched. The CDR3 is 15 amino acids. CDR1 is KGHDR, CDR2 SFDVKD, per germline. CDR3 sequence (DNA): TGTGCCACCAGTGACGCGACAGGGAGGGTCTATGGCTACACCTTC. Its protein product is CATSDATGRVYGYTF.

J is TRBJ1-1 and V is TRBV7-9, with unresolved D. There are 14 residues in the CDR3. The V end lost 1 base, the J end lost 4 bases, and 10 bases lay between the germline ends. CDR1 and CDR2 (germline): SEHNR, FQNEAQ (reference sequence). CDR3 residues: CASSLGRPGTEAFF. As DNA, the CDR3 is TGTGCCAGCAGCTTAGGTAGGCCCGGCACTGAAGCTTTCTTT.

In DNA form, the CDR3 reads TGTGCCAGCAGCCGAAGTACAGCGCTAAATTCACCCCTCCACTTT. Its translation is CASSRSTALNSPLHF. The chain links TRBV7-3 to TRBJ1-6, with D hard to call. This CDR3 comprises 15 residues. V lost 5 bases and J lost 7, with 15 bases in between. The germline CDR1 and CDR2 sequences are SGHTA and FQGTGA.

CDR3 nucleotide sequence: TGCGCCAGCAGCTGGGGACAGGGGGACACTGAAGCTTTCTTT. This sequence encodes CASSWGQGDTEAFF. The chain links TRBV5-1 to TRBJ1-1, with 11 nucleotides matching TRBD1. Germline trimming cut 3 bases from V and 3 bases from J; bases unmatched to any gene: 1. Germline V lookup: CDR1 SGHRS, CDR2 YFSETQ. The CDR3 is made up of 14 amino acids.

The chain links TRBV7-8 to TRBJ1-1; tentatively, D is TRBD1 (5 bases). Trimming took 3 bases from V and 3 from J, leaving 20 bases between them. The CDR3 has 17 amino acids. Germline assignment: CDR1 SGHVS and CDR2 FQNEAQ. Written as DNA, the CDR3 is TGTGCCAGCAGCTTCCCCAGGACGTACCTAGGGGACACTGAAGCTTTCTTT. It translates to CASSFPRTYLGDTEAFF.

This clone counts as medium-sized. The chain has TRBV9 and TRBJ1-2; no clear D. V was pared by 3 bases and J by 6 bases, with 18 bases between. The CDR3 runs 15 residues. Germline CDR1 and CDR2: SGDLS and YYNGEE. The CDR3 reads CASSGQVLWRDGYTF. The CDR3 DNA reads TGTGCCAGCAGCGGGCAGGTTCTCTGGCGCGATGGCTACACCTTC.

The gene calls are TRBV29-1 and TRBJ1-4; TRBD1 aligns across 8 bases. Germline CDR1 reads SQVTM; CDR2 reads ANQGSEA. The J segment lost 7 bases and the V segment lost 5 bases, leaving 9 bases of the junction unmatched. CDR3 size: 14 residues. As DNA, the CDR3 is TGCAGCGTTAAACAACTGGACAGGGCTGAAAAACTGTTTTTT. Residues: CSVKQLDRAEKLFF.

In nucleotides, the CDR3 is TGTGCCAGCAAAGACGGACGTAGAGCTAACTATGGCTACACCTTC. Its protein is CASKDGRRANYGYTF. The rearrangement uses TRBV6-6 and TRBJ1-2; no clear D. Looked up from germline, CDR1 is MNHNY and CDR2 is SVGAGI (reference sequence). The germline V and J ends were trimmed by 7 bases and 0 bases, with 15 bases remaining between them. The CDR3 has 15 residues.